A selection of T cell receptor beta chains follows, all from one sample in a study of T cell clonotyping in hematopoietic cell transplantation. Some clones are missing from TCRdb's copy, which holds only in-frame ones; the method was immunoSEQ multiplex PCR. The sample carries over 45,000 clones, under 90% recorded once. The specimen comprised peripheral blood mononuclear cells, sampled before stem cell transplant. The receptors derive from a man between 60 and 75 years old with biphenotypic leukemia. Some clones in this sample may be carry-over from other donors' samples. Both conserved end residues are part of each CDR3. Each record gives: clone size, D gene, V gene, J gene, CDR3 DNA, CDR3 protein. The D gene is left open where the match is weak. Clone size is not always given. Where it is, it says once, few, many or a class for expanded clones.

-	-	TRBV14	TRBJ1-1	TGTGCCAGCAGCCAAGCAGGGAACTGGAACACTGAAGCTTTCTTT	CASSQAGNWNTEAFF
-	TRBD1	TRBV30	TRBJ1-1	TGTGCCTGGAGTCCGTTAACCGGGACAGCTGAAGCTTTCTTT	CAWSPLTGTAEAFF
-	TRBD1	TRBV28	TRBJ2-3	TGTGCCAGCAGTTCCCTGGGCGACCCGGGACAGGGGGGGGATACGCAGTATTTT	CASSSLGDPGQGGDTQYF
-	TRBD1	TRBV27	TRBJ1-1	TGTGCCAGCAGTTTTAGGACGGACAGGATGAACACTGAAGCTTTCTTT	CASSFRTDRMNTEAFF
-	-	TRBV13	TRBJ2-1	TGTGCCAGCAGCTTACCGGACAATGAGCAGTTCTTC	CASSLPDNEQFF
-	-	TRBV28	TRBJ1-5	TGTGCCAGCAGTCCGCCCCGGGGGCCCCAGCATTTT	CASSPPRGPQHF
-	TRBD1	TRBV6-1	TRBJ1-1	TGTGCCAGCCGGGACAGGGACCGGGTGAACACTGAAGCTTTCTTT	CASRDRDRVNTEAFF
-	TRBD1	TRBV4-1	TRBJ2-1	TGCGCCAGCAGCCAAGATGCGCGCAGGGGGTTCAGTGAGCAGTTCTTC	CASSQDARRGFSEQFF
-	-	TRBV30	TRBJ2-3	TGTGCCTGGAGTGTAGAGGTAGATACGCAGTATTTT	CAWSVEVDTQYF
-	-	TRBV28	TRBJ1-3	TGTGCCAGCAGTTACCTCCACCGGGCAGGACGGAGGTTCTCTGGAAACACCATATATTTT	CASSYLHRAGRRFSGNTIYF
-	-	TRBV5-8	TRBJ1-2	TGTGCCAGCAGCTTGGCATCTGGGGTTGGCTATGGCTACACCTTC	CASSLASGVGYGYTF
-	-	TRBV7-6	TRBJ2-3	TGTGCCAGCAGCTTAGGGGCCAGGGATTCCCCAGATACGCAGTATTTT	CASSLGARDSPDTQYF
-	-	TRBV25-1	TRBJ2-3	TGTGCCAGCAGTGGCAGGGGTTTCCTCACAGATACGCAGTATTTT	CASSGRGFLTDTQYF
-	-	TRBV4-2	TRBJ2-2	TGTGCCAGCAGCCAGGGCCGGGGTTCCACCGGGGAGCTGTTTTTT	CASSQGRGSTGELFF
-	TRBD2	TRBV28	TRBJ2-3	TGTGCCAGCAGTTTGATTGGGACTAGCGGAGCCACAGATACGCAGTATTTT	CASSLIGTSGATDTQYF
-	TRBD1	TRBV19	TRBJ1-2	TGTGCCAGTAAGCACTCCGGGACAGGGAACTATGGCTACACCTTC	CASKHSGTGNYGYTF
-	-	TRBV28	TRBJ1-2	TGTGCCAGCAGCCCCCCCGGGGATGGCTACACCTTC	CASSPPGDGYTF
-	-	TRBV19	TRBJ1-4	TGTGCCAGTAATTACGGGACGAATGAAAAACTGTTTTTT	CASNYGTNEKLFF
-	-	TRBV19	TRBJ1-5	TGTGCCAGTAGCCGGACGGGTCTTAATCAGCCCCAGCATTTT	CASSRTGLNQPQHF
-	-	TRBV7-9	TRBJ2-7	TGTGCCAGCAGCTTAGGCCCAGTTAACATCTACGAGCAGTACTTC	CASSLGPVNIYEQYF
few	TRBD1	TRBV6-1	TRBJ2-2	TGTGCCAGCAGTGATGCTCTTCCGGGACAGGGACACACCGGGGAGCTGTTTTTT	CASSDALPGQGHTGELFF
-	-	TRBV6-5	TRBJ2-3	TGTGCCAGCGGGGACATTAGCACAGATACGCAGTATTTT	CASGDISTDTQYF
-	TRBD2	TRBV5-1	TRBJ2-3	TGCGCCAGCAGCCGAGCGGGAGACACAGATACGCAGTATTTT	CASSRAGDTDTQYF
once	-	TRBV7-9	TRBJ1-2	TGTGCCAGCACCCCATCGGCCGGTCCCCGAGGCTACACCTTC	CASTPSAGPRGYTF
-	TRBD1	TRBV7-3	TRBJ2-7	TGTGCCAGCAGCGCGACGGACAGGGGTAGCGAGCAGTACTTC	CASSATDRGSEQYF
-	-	TRBV7-9	TRBJ2-6	TGTGCCAGCCGGATCTCTGGGGCCAACGTCCTGACTTTC	CASRISGANVLTF
-	TRBD1	TRBV5-4	TRBJ1-2	TGTGCCAGCACCCGACCGAGGACAGGGGCGGCCTATGGCTACACCTTC	CASTRPRTGAAYGYTF
-	TRBD1	TRBV5-1	TRBJ2-2	TGCGCCAGCAGCCCCGACAGGGCCATAAACACCGGGGAGCTGTTTTTT	CASSPDRAINTGELFF
-	TRBD1	TRBV28	TRBJ2-3	TGTGCCAGCAGTTTACCGACAGGGAGCGCAGATACGCAGTATTTT	CASSLPTGSADTQYF
-	TRBD1	TRBV18	TRBJ2-7	TGTGCCAGCTCGCTAGGGACAGGGGTCCACGAGCAGTACTTC	CASSLGTGVHEQYF
-	-	TRBV19	TRBJ2-5	-	CASSIRRRGEGNQETQYF
-	-	TRBV6-1	TRBJ2-7	TGTGCCAGCACACGCCACAGGGCCGAGCAGTACTTC	CASTRHRAEQYF
-	TRBD1	TRBV30	TRBJ1-1	TGTGCCTGGATACGGGACAGGGGAGTGGGTGGAGCTTTCTTT	CAWIRDRGVGGAFF
-	-	TRBV4-1	TRBJ1-4	TGCGCCAGCAGCCGCCCCGCGGGGTCGGGCGAAAAACTGTTTTTT	CASSRPAGSGEKLFF
-	TRBD2	TRBV29-1	TRBJ2-1	TGCAGCGTTGTTTCGTCTGGGAGCGGGGTGGGGAATGAGCAGTTCTTC	CSVVSSGSGVGNEQFF
-	TRBD1	TRBV7-2	TRBJ1-6	TGTGCCAGCAGTCGCTCAGCCGGGACAGATAATTCACCCCTCCACTTT	CASSRSAGTDNSPLHF
-	TRBD1	TRBV5-1	TRBJ1-4	TGCGCCAGCAGCTTGGCCGGGACAGGGGCTGAAAAACTGTTTTTT	CASSLAGTGAEKLFF
-	-	TRBV28	TRBJ2-2	TGTGCCAGCAGTTTACCTCCAGGGAACACCGGGGAGCTGTTTTTT	CASSLPPGNTGELFF
-	-	TRBV25-1	TRBJ1-1	TGTGCCAGCGGGGGGCCGGGGGGCACTGAAGCTTTCTTT	CASGGPGGTEAFF
-	-	TRBV27	TRBJ2-2	TGTGCCAGCAGTCCCAGGGTACCCACCGGGGAGCTGTTTTTT	CASSPRVPTGELFF
-	-	TRBV10-3	TRBJ2-3	TGTGCCATCAGTGATCGGACGGACACAGATACGCAGTATTTT	CAISDRTDTDTQYF
-	-	TRBV28	TRBJ2-7	TGTGCCAGCACCAGGGAGCCCTACGAGCAGTACTTC	CASTREPYEQYF
-	-	TRBV2	TRBJ2-7	TGTGCCAGCAGTTCCTTAGCCCCGGACAGATTTCTTTACGAGCAGTACTTC	CASSSLAPDRFLYEQYF
few	-	TRBV7-6	TRBJ2-1	TGTGCCAGCAGCTCCCGCCGGTCGGACAATGAGCAGTTCTTC	CASSSRRSDNEQFF
-	-	TRBV7-9	TRBJ1-1	TGTGCCAGCAGCTTAGTGGGGTTGGACACTGAAGCTTTCTTT	CASSLVGLDTEAFF
-	-	TRBV6-6	TRBJ2-2	TGTGCCAGCAGGAGGGGTATCGGCACCGGGGAGCTGTTTTTT	CASRRGIGTGELFF
-	-	TRBV10-3	TRBJ2-3	TGTGCCATCACCCCAGACCTCACAGATACGCAGTATTTT	CAITPDLTDTQYF
-	-	TRBV30	TRBJ1-4	TGTGCCTGGAGAGGGGCGCCAACTAATGAAAAACTGTTTTTT	CAWRGAPTNEKLFF
few	-	TRBV30	TRBJ1-2	TGTGCCTGGGAGATACGGGGCAAATATGGCTACACCTTC	CAWEIRGKYGYTF
-	TRBD1	TRBV30	TRBJ1-2	TGTGCCTGTAGGACAGGGAATGGCTACACCTTC	CACRTGNGYTF
-	TRBD1	TRBV6-5	TRBJ1-1	TGTGCCAGCAGTTGGTCGACAGGGGCGGACACTGAAGCTTTCTTT	CASSWSTGADTEAFF
-	-	TRBV28	TRBJ1-4	TGTGCCAGCGGAACCTCGCGGGAAAAACTGTTTTTT	CASGTSREKLFF